This T cell receptor beta chain was identified during a study of T cell repertoires in aging, cancer and after chemotherapy. CDR3 length equals 15 residues. CDR1 MNHEY and CDR2 SMNVEV come from the germline V gene (reference sequence). The ends lost 6 bases at V and 7 bases at J; junction bases unmatched: 11. Rearranged V-D-J TRB sequences were amplified with a mixed TRB-A/B primer pool. A single record per CDR3 protein comes from TCRdb applying MiXCR to the multiplex PCR reads. The repertoire consists of 8,000 to 9,000 distinct CDR3 sequences, with 35% to 50% occurring once and the leading ten covering around 12%. Peripheral blood genomic DNA, not sorted cells or RNA, was the template.

This rearrangement joins TRBV27 to TRBJ1-2; TRBD1 matches 10 bases. The clonotype was recovered from a human donor with a solid tumor. The sequencing sample was made of blood. CDR3 protein: CASSRAPDRGVGYTF. Here the CDR3 DNA reads TGTGCCAGCAGCCGAGCCCCGGACAGGGGGGTTGGCTACACCTTC.